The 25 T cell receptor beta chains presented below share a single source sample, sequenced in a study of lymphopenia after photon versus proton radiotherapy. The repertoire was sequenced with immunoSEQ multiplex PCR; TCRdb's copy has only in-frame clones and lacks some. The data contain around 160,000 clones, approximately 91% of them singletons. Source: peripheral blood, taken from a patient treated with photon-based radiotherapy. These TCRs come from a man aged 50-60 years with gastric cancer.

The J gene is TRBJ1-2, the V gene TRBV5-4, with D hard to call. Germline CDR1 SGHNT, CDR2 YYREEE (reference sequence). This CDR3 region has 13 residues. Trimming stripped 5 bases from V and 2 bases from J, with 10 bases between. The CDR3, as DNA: TGTGCCAGCAGTCCGGACGAGAACTATGGCTACACCTTC. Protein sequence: CASSPDENYGYTF.

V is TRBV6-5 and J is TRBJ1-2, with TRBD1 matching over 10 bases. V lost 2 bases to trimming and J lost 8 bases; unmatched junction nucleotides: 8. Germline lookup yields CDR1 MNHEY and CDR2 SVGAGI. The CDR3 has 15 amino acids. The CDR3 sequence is CASSYAGTGVLGYTF. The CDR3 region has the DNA TGTGCCAGCAGTTACGCCGGGACAGGGGTTCTCGGCTACACCTTC.

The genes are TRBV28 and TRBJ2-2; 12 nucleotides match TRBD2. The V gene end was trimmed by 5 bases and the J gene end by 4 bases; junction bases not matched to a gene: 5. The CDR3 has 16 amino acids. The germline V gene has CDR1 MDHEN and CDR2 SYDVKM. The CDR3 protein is CASSPSGRASTGELFF. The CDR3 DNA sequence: TGTGCCAGCAGTCCTAGCGGGAGGGCCAGCACCGGGGAGCTGTTTTTT.

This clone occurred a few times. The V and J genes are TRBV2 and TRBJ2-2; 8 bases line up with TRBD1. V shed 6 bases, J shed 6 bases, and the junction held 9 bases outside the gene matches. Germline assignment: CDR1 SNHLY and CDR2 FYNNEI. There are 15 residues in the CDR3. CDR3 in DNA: TGTGCCAGCAGGGACAGGGTGTTAGGATCCGGGGAGCTGTTTTTT. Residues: CASRDRVLGSGELFF.

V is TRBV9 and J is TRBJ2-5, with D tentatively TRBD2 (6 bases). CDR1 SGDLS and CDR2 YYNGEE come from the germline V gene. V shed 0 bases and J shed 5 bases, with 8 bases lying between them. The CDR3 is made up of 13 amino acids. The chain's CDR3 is CASSVGLAETQYF. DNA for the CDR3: TGTGCCAGCAGCGTAGGGCTAGCGGAGACCCAGTACTTC.

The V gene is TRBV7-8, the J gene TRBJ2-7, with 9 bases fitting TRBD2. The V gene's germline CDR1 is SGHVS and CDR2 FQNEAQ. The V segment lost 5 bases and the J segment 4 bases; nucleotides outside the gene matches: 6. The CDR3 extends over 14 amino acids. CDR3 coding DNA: TGTGCCAGCAGCGGTAGGCTAGCGGGATACGAGCAGTACTTC. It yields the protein CASSGRLAGYEQYF.

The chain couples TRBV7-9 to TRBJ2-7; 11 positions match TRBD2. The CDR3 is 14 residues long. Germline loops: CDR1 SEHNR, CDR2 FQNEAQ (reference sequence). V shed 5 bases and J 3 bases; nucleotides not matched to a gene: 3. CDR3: CASSLTSGSYEQYF. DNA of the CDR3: TGTGCCAGCAGCCTCACTAGCGGGAGCTACGAGCAGTACTTC. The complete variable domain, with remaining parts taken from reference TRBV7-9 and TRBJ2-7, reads DTGVSQNPRHKITKRGQNVTFRCDPISEHNRLYWYRQTLGQGPEFLTYFQNEAQLEKSRLLSDRFSAERPKGSFSTLEIQRTEQGDSAMYLCASSLTSGSYEQYFGPGTRLTVT.

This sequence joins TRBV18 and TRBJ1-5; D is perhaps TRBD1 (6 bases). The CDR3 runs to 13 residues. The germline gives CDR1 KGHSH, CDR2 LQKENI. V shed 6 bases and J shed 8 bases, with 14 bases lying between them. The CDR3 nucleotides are TGTGCCAGCTCGGATACACAGGGAAAGCCCCAGCATTTT. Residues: CASSDTQGKPQHF.

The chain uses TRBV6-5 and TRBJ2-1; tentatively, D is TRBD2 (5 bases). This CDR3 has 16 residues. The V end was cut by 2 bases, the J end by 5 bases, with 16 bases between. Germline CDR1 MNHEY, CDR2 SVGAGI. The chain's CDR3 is CASSYVRAAVDNEQFF. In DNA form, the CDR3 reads TGTGCCAGCAGTTACGTGCGAGCGGCCGTAGACAATGAGCAGTTCTTC.

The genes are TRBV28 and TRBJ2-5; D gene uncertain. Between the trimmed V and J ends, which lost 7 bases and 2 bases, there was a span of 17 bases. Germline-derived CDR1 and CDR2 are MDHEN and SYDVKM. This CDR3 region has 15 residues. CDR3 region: CASKSIAFGQETQYF. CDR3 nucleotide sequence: TGTGCCAGCAAATCCATAGCCTTCGGGCAAGAGACCCAGTACTTC.

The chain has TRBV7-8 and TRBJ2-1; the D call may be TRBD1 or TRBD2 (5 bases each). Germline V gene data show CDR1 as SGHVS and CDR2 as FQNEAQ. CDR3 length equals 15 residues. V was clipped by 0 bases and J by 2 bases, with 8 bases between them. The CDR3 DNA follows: TGTGCCAGCAGCTTAGCCGAGGGGCCCTACAATGAGCAGTTCTTC. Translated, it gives CASSLAEGPYNEQFF.

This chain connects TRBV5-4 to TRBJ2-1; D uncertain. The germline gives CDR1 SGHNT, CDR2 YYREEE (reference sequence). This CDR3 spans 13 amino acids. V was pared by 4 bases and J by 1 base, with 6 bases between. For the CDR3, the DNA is TGTGCCAGCAGCCCCGGGTCCTACAATGAGCAGTTCTTC. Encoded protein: CASSPGSYNEQFF.

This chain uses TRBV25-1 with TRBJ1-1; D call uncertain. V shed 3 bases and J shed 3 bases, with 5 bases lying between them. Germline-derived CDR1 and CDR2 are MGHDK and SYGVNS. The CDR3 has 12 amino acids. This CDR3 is CASSEGYTEAFF. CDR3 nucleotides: TGTGCCAGCAGTGAGGGTTACACTGAAGCTTTCTTT.

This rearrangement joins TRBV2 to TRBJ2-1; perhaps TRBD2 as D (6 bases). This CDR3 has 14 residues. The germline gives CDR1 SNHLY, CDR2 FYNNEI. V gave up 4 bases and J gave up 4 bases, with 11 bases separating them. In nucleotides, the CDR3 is TGTGCCAGCAGTGGCGCTAGCGCTTACAATGAGCAGTTCTTC. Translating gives CASSGASAYNEQFF.

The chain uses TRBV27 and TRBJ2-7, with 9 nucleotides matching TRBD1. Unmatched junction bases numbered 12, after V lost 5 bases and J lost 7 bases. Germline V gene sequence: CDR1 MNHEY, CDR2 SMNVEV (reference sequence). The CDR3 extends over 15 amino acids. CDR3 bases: TGTGCCAGCAGTCCCCTCCGGGACAGGGCCCAAGAGCAGTACTTC. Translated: CASSPLRDRAQEQYF.

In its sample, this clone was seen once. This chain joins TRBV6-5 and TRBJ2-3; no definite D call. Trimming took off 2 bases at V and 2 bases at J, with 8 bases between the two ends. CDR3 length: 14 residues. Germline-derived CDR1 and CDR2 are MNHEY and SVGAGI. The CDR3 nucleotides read TGTGCCAGCAGTTACGGGCAATCCACAGATACGCAGTATTTT. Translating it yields CASSYGQSTDTQYF.

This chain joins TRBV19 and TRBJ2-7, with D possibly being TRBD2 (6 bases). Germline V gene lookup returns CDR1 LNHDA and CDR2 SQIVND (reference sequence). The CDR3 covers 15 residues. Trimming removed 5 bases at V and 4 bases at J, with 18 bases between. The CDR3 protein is CASSPQSGGKYEQYF. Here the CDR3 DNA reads TGTGCCAGTAGTCCCCAGTCTGGGGGGAAGTACGAGCAGTACTTC.

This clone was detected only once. CDR3 in DNA: TGTGCCAGCAGTTCGCGCGTTAGCAATCAGCCCCAGCATTTT. This encodes CASSSRVSNQPQHF. The chain is built from TRBV6-6 and TRBJ1-5; no reliable D call. The CDR3 runs to 14 residues. V was shortened by 4 bases and J by 0 bases, with 7 bases between the two germline ends. Germline values: CDR1 MNHNY, CDR2 SVGAGI (reference sequence).

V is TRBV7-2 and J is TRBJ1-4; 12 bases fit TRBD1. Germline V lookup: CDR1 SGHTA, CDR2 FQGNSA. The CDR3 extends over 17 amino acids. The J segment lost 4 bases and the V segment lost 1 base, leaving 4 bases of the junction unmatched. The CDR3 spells CASSLVGQGAYNEKLFF. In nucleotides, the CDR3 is TGTGCCAGCAGCTTAGTGGGACAGGGGGCCTATAATGAAAAACTGTTTTTT.

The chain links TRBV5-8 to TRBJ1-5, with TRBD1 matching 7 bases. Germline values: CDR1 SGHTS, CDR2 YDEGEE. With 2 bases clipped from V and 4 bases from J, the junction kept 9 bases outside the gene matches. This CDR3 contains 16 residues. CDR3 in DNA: TGTGCCAGCAGCTTAGGGCCGGGACAGACTAATCAGCCCCAGCATTTT. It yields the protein CASSLGPGQTNQPQHF.

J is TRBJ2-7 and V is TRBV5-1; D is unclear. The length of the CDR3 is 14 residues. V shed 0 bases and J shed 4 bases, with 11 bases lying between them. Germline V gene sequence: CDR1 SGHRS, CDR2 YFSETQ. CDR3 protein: CASSLAPEPYEQYF. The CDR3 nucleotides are TGCGCCAGCAGCTTGGCGCCAGAGCCTTACGAGCAGTACTTC. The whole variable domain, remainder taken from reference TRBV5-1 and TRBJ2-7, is KAGVTQTPRYLIKTRGQQVTLSCSPISGHRSVSWYQQTPGQGLQFLFEYFSETQRNKGNFPGRFSGRQFSNSRSEMNVSTLELGDSALYLCASSLAPEPYEQYFGPGTRLTVT.

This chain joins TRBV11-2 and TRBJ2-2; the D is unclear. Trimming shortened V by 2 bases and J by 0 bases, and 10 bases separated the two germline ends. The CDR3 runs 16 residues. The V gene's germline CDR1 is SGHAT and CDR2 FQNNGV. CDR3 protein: CASSLHTSSNTGELFF. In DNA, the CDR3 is TGTGCCAGCAGCTTACATACATCATCGAACACCGGGGAGCTGTTTTTT.

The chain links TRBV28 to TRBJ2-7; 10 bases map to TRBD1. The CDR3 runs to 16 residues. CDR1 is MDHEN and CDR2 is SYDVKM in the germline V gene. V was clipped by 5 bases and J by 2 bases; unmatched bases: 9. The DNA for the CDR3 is TGTGCCAGCAGTATCATGGGGACAGGGGATGCCTACGAGCAGTACTTC. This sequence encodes CASSIMGTGDAYEQYF. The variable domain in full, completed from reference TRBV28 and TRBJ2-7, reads DVKVTQSSRYLVKRTGEKVFLECVQDMDHENMFWYRQDPGLGLRLIYFSYDVKMKEKGDIPEGYSVSREKKERFSLILESASTNQTSMYLCASSIMGTGDAYEQYFGPGTRLTVT.

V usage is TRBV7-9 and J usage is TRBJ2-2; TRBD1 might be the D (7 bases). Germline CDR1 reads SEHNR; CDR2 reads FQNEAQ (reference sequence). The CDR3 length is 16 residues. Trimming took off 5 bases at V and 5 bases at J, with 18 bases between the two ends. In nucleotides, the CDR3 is TGTGCCAGCAGCGCCCGGAAGACAGGGAGGACCGGGGAGCTGTTTTTT. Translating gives CASSARKTGRTGELFF.

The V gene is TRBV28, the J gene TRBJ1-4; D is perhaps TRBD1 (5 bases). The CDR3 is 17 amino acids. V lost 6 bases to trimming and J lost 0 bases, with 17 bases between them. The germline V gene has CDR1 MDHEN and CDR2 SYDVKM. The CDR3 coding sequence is TGTGCCAGCAGGGGCGACAGAGAACTTGCAACTAATGAAAAACTGTTTTTT. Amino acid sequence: CASRGDRELATNEKLFF.